This T cell receptor beta chain is from a study of radiotherapy plus CTLA-4 blockade in lung cancer listed by TCRdb under 2018. About the full investigation: Among enrolled patients, under 20% had an objective response and 31% reached disease control. Study-wide conclusions, independent of this receptor: The strongest predictors of response, as reported, were early dynamic changes in blood T cell clones along with a rise in serum interferon-beta after radiation. TCR clones derived from tumors expanded in peripheral blood after treatment with radiotherapy and ipilimumab.

Clipping removes 2 bases from V and 4 bases from J, with 11 as the unmatched junction base count. The CDR3 starts with the cysteine, ends with the phenylalanine, and has 17 residues. Left in the record is the CDR3 DNA by itself, 51 bases read in frame from the first base. The germline V gene (reference sequence) sets CDR1 to GTSNPN and CDR2 to SVGIG. The study evaluated CTLA-4 blockade (ipilimumab) given together with focal radiation therapy in patients who had chemo-refractory metastatic non-small-cell lung cancer. The library came from the immunoSEQ multiplex PCR assay. As stored in TCRdb, this immuneACCESS dataset retains in-frame rearrangements with V and J assigned. A fraction of the clones does not appear; measured against another copy, unresolved V genes explain less than half of the discrepancy, and the remainder lacks a known reason. The sample table contains approximately 47,000 clones; only one count was recorded for roughly 59% of them. About 18% of the sample is taken by the ten largest.

About this clone: The antigen this receptor binds is unknown. Base qualities are not recorded, but no much larger clone differs from it by a single base.

Source: peripheral blood, taken from a patient treated with radiotherapy plus ipilimumab. The clonotype comes from a human donor with non-small cell lung cancer who had a partial response to radiotherapy plus ipilimumab. The receptor chain draws on TRBV30 and TRBJ1-6; TRBD1 aligns with 7 central bases. Here is the DNA: TGTGCCTGGAGTCCGATTATGGGACAGCATTATAATTCACCCCTCCACTTT. Translation gives CAWSPIMGQHYNSPLHF. The entire variable domain, with the stretches around the CDR3 drawn from the reference TRBV30 and TRBJ1-6 proteins, is SQTIHQWPATLVQPVGSPLSLECTVEGTSNPNLYWYRQAAGRGLQLLFYSVGIGQISSEVPQNLSASRPQDRQFILSSKKLLLSDSGFYLCAWSPIMGQHYNSPLHFGNGTRLTVT.